This T cell receptor beta chain originates from a study of Ad26.COV2.S vaccination and SARS-CoV-2 variants. Germline CDR1 and CDR2: ENHRY and SYGVKD. The CDR3 runs 16 residues. V lost 7 bases, J lost 10 bases, and 26 bases lay in between. The treatment was: about 20 received Ad26.COV2.S at low or high dose, single or two shots; about 5 received placebo; per-sample allocation not given. Material that was analyzed had been drawn on day 63 after the first vaccine or placebo injection. Profiling relied on immunoSEQ multiplex PCR, and the TCRdb table lists in-frame clones only, not all of them. The profile shows hundreds of thousands of clones, about 90% of them singletons.

This sequence was found in a person between 18 and 65 years old who received the Ad26.COV2.S COVID-19 vaccine or a placebo. The source was peripheral blood, collected in a trial of Ad26.COV2.S vaccine versus placebo. The chain has TRBV10-3 and TRBJ2-1; D may be TRBD1 (6 bases). The DNA for the CDR3 is TGTGCCATCACCGCCACAGGGAGCCCCCTTGGTGAGGAGCAGTTCTTC. Translating gives CAITATGSPLGEEQFF.